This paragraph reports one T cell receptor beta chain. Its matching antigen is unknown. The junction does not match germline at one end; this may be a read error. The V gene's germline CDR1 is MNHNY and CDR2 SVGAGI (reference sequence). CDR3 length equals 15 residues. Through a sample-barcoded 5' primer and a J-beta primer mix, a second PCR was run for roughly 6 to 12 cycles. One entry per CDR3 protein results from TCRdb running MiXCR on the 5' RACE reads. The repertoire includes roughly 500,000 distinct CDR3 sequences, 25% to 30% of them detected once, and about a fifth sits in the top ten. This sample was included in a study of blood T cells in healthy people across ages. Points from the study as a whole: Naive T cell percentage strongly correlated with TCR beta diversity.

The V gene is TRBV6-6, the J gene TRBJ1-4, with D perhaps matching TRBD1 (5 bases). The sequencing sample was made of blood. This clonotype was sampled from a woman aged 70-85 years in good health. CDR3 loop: CAGSYGGSANEKLFF. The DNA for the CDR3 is TGTGCCGGCAGTTACGGGGGAAGCGCTAATGAAAAACTGTTTTTT.